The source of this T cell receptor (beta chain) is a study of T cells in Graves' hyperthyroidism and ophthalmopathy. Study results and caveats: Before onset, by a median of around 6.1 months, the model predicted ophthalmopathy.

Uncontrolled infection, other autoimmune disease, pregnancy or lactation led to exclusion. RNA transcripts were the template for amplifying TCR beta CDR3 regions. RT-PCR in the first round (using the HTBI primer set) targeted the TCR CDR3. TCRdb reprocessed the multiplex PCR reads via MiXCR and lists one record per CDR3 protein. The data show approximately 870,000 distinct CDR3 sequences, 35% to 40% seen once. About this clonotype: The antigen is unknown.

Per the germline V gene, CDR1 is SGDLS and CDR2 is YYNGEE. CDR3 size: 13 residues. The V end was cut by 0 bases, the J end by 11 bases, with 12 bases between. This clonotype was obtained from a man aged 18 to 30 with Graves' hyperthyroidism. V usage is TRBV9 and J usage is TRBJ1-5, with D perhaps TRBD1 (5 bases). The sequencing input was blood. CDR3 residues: CASSVAGGETQHF. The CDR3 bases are TGTGCCAGCAGCGTAGCGGGGGGAGAGACCCAGCATTTT.